The 27 T cell receptor beta chains presented below share a single source sample, sequenced in a study of vaccination and CD4 T cells after COVID-19. Time point: late sampling 161 to 241 days after vaccination in a few convalescent patients. TCRdb fed the PCR reads into MiXCR, producing one record per CDR3 protein. The data show tens of thousands of distinct CDR3 sequences, around 49% seen once. The sequences come from CD4+ T cells from blood, collected about 7 months after SARS-CoV-2 vaccination. Source of these receptors: a human donor who had recovered from COVID-19.

V is TRBV7-2 and J is TRBJ2-3; maybe TRBD2 (5 bases). This CDR3 region has 16 residues. Germline CDR1 reads SGHTA; CDR2 reads FQGNSA. The V gene lost 3 bases and the J gene lost 3 bases, with 16 bases spanning the gap. The CDR3 region is CASSLVPVGVTDTQYF. The DNA of the CDR3 is TGTGCCAGCAGCTTGGTACCTGTGGGAGTTACAGATACGCAGTATTTT.

This clonotype was counted a few times. The chain employs TRBV27 and TRBJ1-2; D remains ambiguous. The CDR3 consists of 14 residues. V lost 6 bases and J lost 4, with 15 bases in between. The germline gives CDR1 MNHEY, CDR2 SMNVEV (reference sequence). The CDR3 DNA is TGTGCCAGCAGCAAATCCGGCGGTTCCTATGGCTACACCTTC. Amino acids: CASSKSGGSYGYTF.

The J gene is TRBJ2-1, the V gene TRBV7-2; 11 bases agree with TRBD2. This CDR3 has 17 amino acids. V lost 7 bases to trimming and J lost 0 bases; unmatched junction nucleotides: 8. Germline CDR1 SGHTA, CDR2 FQGNSA. In nucleotides, the CDR3 is TGTGCCAGCACCGAATCGACTAGCGGGACCTCCTACAATGAGCAGTTCTTC. Protein: CASTESTSGTSYNEQFF.

This clonotype has more than one count but fewer than ten. J is TRBJ2-7 and V is TRBV6-5; 14 bases fit TRBD2. With 0 bases clipped from V and 2 bases from J, the junction kept 6 bases outside the gene matches. CDR3 length: 18 amino acids. Germline CDR1 and CDR2: MNHEY and SVGAGI. CDR3 sequence reads: CASSYSPGLAGGAYEQYF. CDR3 DNA: TGTGCCAGCAGTTACTCGCCCGGACTAGCGGGAGGCGCCTACGAGCAGTACTTC.

Only a few counts were recorded for this clonotype. The chain has TRBV20-1 and TRBJ2-3, with 10 bases matching TRBD2. Germline V gene sequence: CDR1 DFQATT, CDR2 SNEGSKA (reference sequence). This CDR3 spans 16 amino acids. J gave up 2 bases and V 4 bases, and 9 bases lay outside the gene matches. In DNA form, the CDR3 reads TGCAGTGCTATCAGTTCCGGGACTAGCGCCACAGATACGCAGTATTTT. Its translation is CSAISSGTSATDTQYF.

The chain is built from TRBV27 and TRBJ1-1; TRBD1 matches at 10 bases. V trimming: 5 bases; J trimming: 7 bases; junction bases outside the gene matches: 4. Germline V gene data show CDR1 as MNHEY and CDR2 as SMNVEV (reference sequence). The CDR3 is 13 residues long. CDR3 sequence reads: CASSLTGGSEAFF. CDR3 bases: TGTGCCAGCAGTCTGACAGGGGGCAGTGAAGCTTTCTTT.

This clonotype has only a few counts. The chain joins TRBV20-1 to TRBJ2-7; 7 bases are a match to TRBD1. The CDR3 loop spans 13 amino acids. V lost 3 bases and J lost 2; bases outside the gene matches: 4. Germline CDR1 DFQATT, CDR2 SNEGSKA (reference sequence). The CDR3 DNA reads as TGCAGTGCTAGTCCACAGGGGACCTACGAGCAGTACTTC. Residues: CSASPQGTYEQYF.

This chain connects TRBV10-1 to TRBJ2-2; 9 bases align to TRBD2. The CDR3 totals 15 residues. Trimming took 5 bases from V and 2 from J; bases not matched to a gene: 3. In germline, CDR1 is WNHNN, CDR2 SYGVQD (reference sequence). The CDR3 DNA reads as TGCGCCAGCAGTTTTAGCGGGAGAAACACCGGGGAGCTGTTTTTT. This sequence encodes CASSFSGRNTGELFF.

The CDR3: CATSRGAGAGANVLTF. For the CDR3, the DNA is TGTGCCACCAGCAGAGGAGCGGGAGCTGGGGCCAACGTCCTGACTTTC. The chain links TRBV15 to TRBJ2-6; 8 bases match TRBD2. CDR1 and CDR2 (germline): LNHNV, YYDKDF (reference sequence). The CDR3 spans 16 residues. J was trimmed by 2 bases and V by 1 base; bases with no gene match: 1.

This chain uses TRBV27 with TRBJ2-5; 9 bases match TRBD2. CDR1 MNHEY and CDR2 SMNVEV come from the germline V gene (reference sequence). The CDR3 consists of 16 residues. With 7 bases clipped from V and 5 bases from J, the junction kept 14 bases outside the gene matches. Here the CDR3 DNA reads TGTGCCAGCATGAGTTTAGCGGGAGCCAAAGGGGAGACCCAGTACTTC. Its translation: CASMSLAGAKGETQYF.

The chain carries TRBV21-1 and TRBJ2-7; the DNA was not used to check the table's D call, TRBD2. TRBV21-1 counts as a pseudogene. This CDR3 comprises 15 residues. CDR3 residues: CASSKSPGGRDEQYF. In nucleotides, the CDR3 is TGTGCCAGCAGCAAATCCCCTGGCGGGAGGGACGAGCAGTACTTC.

The chain employs TRBV20-1 and TRBJ2-7; D ambiguous. V was cut by 0 bases and J by 0 bases, with 9 bases left in between. The V gene's germline CDR1 is DFQATT and CDR2 SNEGSKA (reference sequence). This CDR3 comprises 14 residues. The CDR3 nucleotides read TGCAGTGCTAGAGATCAACGTTACTCCTACGAGCAGTACTTC. This sequence encodes CSARDQRYSYEQYF.

This clonotype has more than one count but fewer than ten. The chain carries TRBV7-6 and TRBJ2-3, with D possibly TRBD2 on 5 matching bases. The CDR3 is made up of 15 amino acids. V dropped 7 bases and J dropped 0 bases, with 14 bases sitting between them. Germline CDR1 SGHVS, CDR2 FNYEAQ. CDR3 DNA: TGTGCCAGCACTCGAGGGAGTAGTAGCACAGATACGCAGTATTTT. Encoded protein: CASTRGSSSTDTQYF.

This chain joins TRBV6-4 and TRBJ1-2; 7 bases align to TRBD1. CDR1 and CDR2 (germline): MRHNA, SNTAGT. After removal of 9 bases from V and 7 bases from J, the junction contained 8 bases not matched to a gene. The CDR3 contains 12 residues. The CDR3 spells CASSTGNGGYTF. The CDR3 region has the DNA TGTGCCAGTTCGACAGGGAACGGTGGCTACACCTTC.

V and J are TRBV7-3 and TRBJ2-7; 8 positions agree with TRBD2. Germline loops: CDR1 SGHTA, CDR2 FQGTGA. J lost 1 base, V lost 5 bases, and 4 bases had no gene match. The CDR3 is 14 amino acids. CDR3: CASSPLAGSYEQYF. In DNA form, the CDR3 reads TGTGCCAGCAGCCCATTAGCGGGATCCTACGAGCAGTACTTC.

The J gene is TRBJ2-7, the V gene TRBV6-2 or TRBV6-3; 7 bases fit TRBD1. The CDR3 has 15 amino acids. The V segment lost 4 bases and the J segment 3 bases; nucleotides outside the gene matches: 9. The V gene's germline CDR1 is MNHEY and CDR2 SVGEGT. CDR3 nucleotides: TGTGCCAGCAGTTGGCGATCGACAGGGAGCTACGAGCAGTACTTC. Encoded protein: CASSWRSTGSYEQYF.

The chain links TRBV19 to TRBJ1-1; D not certain. Germline V gene sequence: CDR1 LNHDA, CDR2 SQIVND (reference sequence). V was cut by 4 bases and J by 4 bases, with 4 bases left in between. The CDR3 runs to 11 residues. This CDR3 is CASSRLTEAFF. The CDR3 DNA sequence: TGTGCCAGTAGTAGGCTCACTGAAGCTTTCTTT.

This clonotype has just a few counts. The chain links TRBV19 to TRBJ2-7; tentatively, D is TRBD1 (5 bases). Germline V CDR1 and CDR2: LNHDA, SQIVND (reference sequence). There are 15 residues in the CDR3. V lost 3 bases, J lost 2 bases, and 14 bases lay in between. The CDR3 coding sequence is TGTGCCAGTAGTATGAGGCAGGGCGAAACCTACGAGCAGTACTTC. As protein: CASSMRQGETYEQYF.

This CDR3 reads CATSRDRSPMNTEAFF. CDR3 nucleotides: TGTGCCACCAGCAGGGACAGAAGCCCTATGAACACTGAAGCTTTCTTT. This chain uses TRBV15 with TRBJ1-1; D perhaps matches TRBD1 (6 bases). Germline V gene sequence: CDR1 LNHNV, CDR2 YYDKDF (reference sequence). The CDR3 sequence is 16 residues long. With 3 bases removed from V and 0 bases from J, the gap between germline ends came to 14 bases.

V and J are TRBV27 and TRBJ2-2; a weak D match, TRBD1 (5 bases). CDR3 length: 14 residues. Deletions cut 2 bases from V and 3 bases from J, with 7 bases between. Germline assignment: CDR1 MNHEY and CDR2 SMNVEV (reference sequence). CDR3 nucleotide sequence: TGTGCCAGCAGTTTACAGGGCCACACCGGGGAGCTGTTTTTT. This sequence encodes CASSLQGHTGELFF.

The gene calls are TRBV20-1 and TRBJ2-7, with TRBD1 as a possible D gene (6 bases). V gave up 3 bases and J gave up 5 bases, with 23 bases separating them. Germline CDR1 is DFQATT and CDR2 is SNEGSKA (reference sequence). This CDR3 region has 16 residues. The CDR3 spells CSASGRGHLPNDEQYF. For the CDR3, the DNA is TGCAGTGCTAGTGGCAGGGGACACCTCCCCAACGACGAGCAGTACTTC.

This clonotype was counted between two and nine times. The chain uses TRBV6-2 or TRBV6-3 and TRBJ1-5; 7 bases match TRBD1. Germline V lookup: CDR1 MNHEY, CDR2 SVGEGT. The length of the CDR3 is 12 residues. The trim removed 6 bases at V and 6 bases at J, leaving 2 bases unmatched. CDR3 DNA: TGTGCCAGCAGGACAGGGATTCAGCCCCAGCATTTT. This codes for CASRTGIQPQHF.

The chain employs TRBV20-1 and TRBJ1-1; 8 positions match TRBD1. The J segment lost 2 bases and the V segment lost 5 bases, leaving 4 bases of the junction unmatched. Germline CDR1 DFQATT, CDR2 SNEGSKA (reference sequence). The CDR3 consists of 13 residues. CDR3 in DNA: TGCAGTGCTTGGGACAGGTACAACACTGAAGCTTTCTTT. It encodes CSAWDRYNTEAFF.

The chain combines TRBV6-1 with TRBJ2-1; tentatively, D is TRBD2 (5 bases). The V gene lost 10 bases and the J gene lost 6 bases, with 16 bases spanning the gap. Per germline, CDR1 MNHNS and CDR2 SASEGT. The CDR3 has 13 amino acids. DNA for the CDR3: TGTGCCACCACCGGGGATCTTGGCAATGAGCAGTTCTTC. This translates into CATTGDLGNEQFF.

The chain links TRBV4-1 to TRBJ2-2; 9 positions match TRBD2. With 0 bases clipped from V and 3 bases from J, the junction kept 2 bases outside the gene matches. This CDR3 is built from 16 residues. Germline V gives CDR1 MGHRA, CDR2 YSYEKL. The CDR3 coding sequence is TGCGCCAGCAGCCAAGACCTAGCGGGATACACCGGGGAGCTGTTTTTT. It encodes CASSQDLAGYTGELFF.

Only a few counts were recorded for this clonotype. This chain joins TRBV20-1 and TRBJ2-7; D not certain. V gave up 3 bases and J gave up 2 bases, with 20 bases separating them. The CDR3 length is 16 residues. CDR1 and CDR2 from the germline V gene are DFQATT and SNEGSKA (reference sequence). The CDR3 is CSARSSSDPRAYEQYF. CDR3 DNA sequence: TGCAGTGCTAGGTCTTCCAGCGACCCTAGGGCCTACGAGCAGTACTTC.

The V gene is TRBV10-3, the J gene TRBJ2-7, with 8 bases identical to TRBD2. The V gene's germline CDR1 is ENHRY and CDR2 SYGVKD. J was trimmed by 0 bases and V by 0 bases; bases with no gene match: 7. There are 17 residues in the CDR3. The CDR3 bases are TGTGCCATCAGTGAGTCCGGCGTAGCGGGACACTCCTACGAGCAGTACTTC. This sequence encodes CAISESGVAGHSYEQYF.